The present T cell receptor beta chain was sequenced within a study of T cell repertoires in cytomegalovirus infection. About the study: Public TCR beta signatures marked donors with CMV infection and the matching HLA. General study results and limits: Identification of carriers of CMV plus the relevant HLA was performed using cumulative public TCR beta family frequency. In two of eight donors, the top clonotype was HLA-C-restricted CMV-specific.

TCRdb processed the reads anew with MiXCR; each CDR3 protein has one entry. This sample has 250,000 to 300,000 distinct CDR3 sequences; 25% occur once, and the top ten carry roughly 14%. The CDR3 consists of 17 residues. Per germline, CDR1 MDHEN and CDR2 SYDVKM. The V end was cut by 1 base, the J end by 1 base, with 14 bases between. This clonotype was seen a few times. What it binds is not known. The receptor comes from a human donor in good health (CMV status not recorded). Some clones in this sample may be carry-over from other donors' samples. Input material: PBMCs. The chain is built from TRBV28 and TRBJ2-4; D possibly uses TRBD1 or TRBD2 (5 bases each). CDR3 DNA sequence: TGTGCCAGCAGTTTATCTATGGGGCGGGTGGCCAAAAACATTCAGTACTTC. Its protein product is CASSLSMGRVAKNIQYF.